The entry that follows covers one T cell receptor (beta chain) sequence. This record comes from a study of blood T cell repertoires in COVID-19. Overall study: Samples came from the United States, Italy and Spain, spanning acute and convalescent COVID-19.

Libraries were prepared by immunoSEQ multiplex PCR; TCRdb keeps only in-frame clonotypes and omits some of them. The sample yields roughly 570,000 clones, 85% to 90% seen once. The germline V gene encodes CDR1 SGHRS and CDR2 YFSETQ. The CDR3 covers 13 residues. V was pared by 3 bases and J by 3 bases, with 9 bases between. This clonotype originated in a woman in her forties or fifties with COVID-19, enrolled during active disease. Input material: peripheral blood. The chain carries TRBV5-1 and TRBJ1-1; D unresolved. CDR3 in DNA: TGCGCCAGCAGCTCGTACACAGACACTGAAGCTTTCTTT. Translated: CASSSYTDTEAFF. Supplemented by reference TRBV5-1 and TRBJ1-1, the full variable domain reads KAGVTQTPRYLIKTRGQQVTLSCSPISGHRSVSWYQQTPGQGLQFLFEYFSETQRNKGNFPGRFSGRQFSNSRSEMNVSTLELGDSALYLCASSSYTDTEAFFGQGTRLTVV.